Listed here are 28 T cell receptor beta chains from one sample, sequenced in a study of T cells in localized non-small cell lung cancer. TCRdb's copy holds only in-frame clones and misses some; the assay was immunoSEQ multiplex PCR. The table has about 83,000 clones, more than 70% seen once; the top ten hold 8.5% to 10%. The sample in question was peripheral blood, obtained before any cancer treatment. These receptors were collected from a female donor over 55 with stage I lung adenocarcinoma.

V gene TRBV9 combines with J gene TRBJ2-3, with a possible D match to TRBD1 (5 bases). V lost 0 bases, J lost 2 bases, and 10 bases lay in between. This CDR3 comprises 15 residues. The germline V gene encodes CDR1 SGDLS and CDR2 YYNGEE. In nucleotides, the CDR3 is TGTGCCAGCAGCGTAGAAGGGGCGAACACAGATACGCAGTATTTT. Translation: CASSVEGANTDTQYF. The variable domain in full, with the rest retrieved from reference TRBV9 and TRBJ2-3, is DSGVTQTPKHLITATGQRVTLRCSPRSGDLSVYWYQQSLDQGLQFLIQYYNGEERAKGNILERFSAQQFPDLHSELNLSSLELGDSALYFCASSVEGANTDTQYFGPGTRLTVL.

The chain employs TRBV11-2 and TRBJ1-3; a possible D gene is TRBD1 (5 bases). Germline V lookup: CDR1 SGHAT, CDR2 FQNNGV. Trimming removed 5 bases at V and 7 bases at J, with 18 bases between. CDR3 length: 15 residues. The CDR3 loop is CASSPGQGAMNTIYF. Written as DNA, the CDR3 is TGTGCCAGCAGCCCAGGACAAGGGGCGATGAACACCATATATTTT.

CDR3 nucleotides: TGTGCCAGCAGTAGGACAGGGAACGAGCAGTTCTTC. Encoded protein: CASSRTGNEQFF. This rearrangement joins TRBV9 to TRBJ2-1; 8 nucleotides align to TRBD1. V gave up 5 bases and J gave up 10 bases; unmatched junction bases: 5. Germline V gene lookup returns CDR1 SGDLS and CDR2 YYNGEE. This CDR3 spans 12 amino acids.

J is TRBJ1-5 and V is TRBV7-2; no reliable D call. CDR1 is SGHTA and CDR2 is FQGNSA in the germline V gene. Trimming took off 7 bases at V and 9 bases at J, with 16 bases between the two ends. The CDR3 runs 13 residues. The CDR3 region has the DNA TGTGCCAGCAACCGAGACGGGGAAGGGCCCCAGCATTTT. This translates into CASNRDGEGPQHF.

The chain links TRBV18 to TRBJ2-2; 9 bases map to TRBD2. The CDR3 loop spans 17 amino acids. The trim removed 1 base at V and 2 bases at J, leaving 5 bases unmatched. Germline V gives CDR1 KGHSH, CDR2 LQKENI. CDR3 DNA sequence: TGTGCCAGCTCACCACGACATCTAGCGGGAAACACCGGGGAGCTGTTTTTT. Protein product: CASSPRHLAGNTGELFF.

This clone has a handful of counts. V gene TRBV30 combines with J gene TRBJ1-1; 7 bases match TRBD1. J lost 7 bases, V lost 4 bases, and 12 bases had no gene match. Germline V lookup: CDR1 GTSNPN, CDR2 SVGIG (reference sequence). The CDR3 is made up of 14 amino acids. The CDR3 nucleotides are TGTGCCTGGACCCAGCCCGACAGGGACTATGAAGCTTTCTTT. Its protein product is CAWTQPDRDYEAFF.

The rearrangement joins TRBV27 to TRBJ1-4; maybe TRBD1 (5 bases). Germline V gene data show CDR1 as MNHEY and CDR2 as SMNVEV (reference sequence). The V and J ends lost 6 bases and 3 bases respectively, with 14 bases between them. CDR3 length: 15 residues. CDR3: CASRVEGIPNEKLFF. The CDR3 DNA is TGTGCCAGCAGGGTAGAGGGGATTCCTAATGAAAAACTGTTTTTT.

The V call is TRBV7-2, the J call TRBJ1-2; no definite D call. The CDR3 has 15 amino acids. V was cut by 1 base and J by 8 bases, with 17 bases left in between. Germline V gives CDR1 SGHTA, CDR2 FQGNSA. The CDR3 nucleotides are TGTGCCAGCAGCTTAGACGGCGACACTTCCAGGGGCTACACCTTC. Its translation: CASSLDGDTSRGYTF.

This rearrangement joins TRBV5-8 to TRBJ2-7, with 9 bases lining up with TRBD1. The length of the CDR3 is 13 residues. V was clipped by 4 bases and J by 4 bases; unmatched bases: 3. CDR1 is SGHTS, CDR2 YDEGEE, per germline. This CDR3 reads CASSLQGAYEQYF. CDR3 nucleotides: TGTGCCAGCAGCCTACAGGGGGCGTACGAGCAGTACTTC.

The V and J genes are TRBV5-6 and TRBJ1-1, with D possibly being TRBD1 (5 bases). CDR3 size: 13 residues. Trimming shortened V by 4 bases and J by 4 bases, and 11 bases separated the two germline ends. CDR1 SGHDT and CDR2 YYEEEE come from the germline V gene. The DNA for the CDR3 is TGTGCCAGCAGCAAGGCCGGGGCCACTGAAGCTTTCTTT. It is translated as CASSKAGATEAFF.

This sequence joins TRBV11-2 and TRBJ2-1; TRBD2 matches 9 bases. CDR3 length: 11 residues. Germline CDR1 is SGHAT and CDR2 is FQNNGV. J gave up 15 bases and V 3 bases, and 3 bases lay outside the gene matches. The CDR3 DNA is TGTGCCAGCAGCTTCAGGACTAGCGTGTTCTTC. Its protein product is CASSFRTSVFF.

The rearrangement links TRBV18 to TRBJ2-7; TRBD2 aligns across 10 bases. This CDR3 is built from 17 residues. Germline loops: CDR1 KGHSH, CDR2 LQKENI. The V and J ends lost 5 bases and 2 bases, in that order; junction bases with no gene match: 12. The CDR3 loop reads CASSAEVGSGRAYEQYF. For the CDR3, the DNA is TGTGCCAGCTCAGCAGAAGTGGGGAGCGGGAGGGCCTACGAGCAGTACTTC.

This sequence joins TRBV6-5 and TRBJ2-1, with D possibly matching TRBD2 (6 bases). CDR3 length: 15 amino acids. Trimming removed 6 bases from V and 0 bases from J, with 12 bases in between. Germline V gene data show CDR1 as MNHEY and CDR2 as SVGAGI. Written as DNA, the CDR3 is TGTGCCAGCAGACTTAGCGGATTCTCCTACAATGAGCAGTTCTTC. Protein: CASRLSGFSYNEQFF.

The table lists this clone with a few counts. The J gene is TRBJ1-4, the V gene TRBV30; a weak D match, TRBD1 (5 bases). This CDR3 has 15 residues. CDR1 and CDR2 from the germline V gene are GTSNPN and SVGIG (reference sequence). Trimming removed 3 bases at V and 3 bases at J, with 14 bases between. The CDR3 sequence is CAWRSWGGSNEKLFF. The CDR3 nucleotides are TGTGCCTGGAGGAGCTGGGGGGGTTCTAATGAAAAACTGTTTTTT.

V is TRBV6-1 and J is TRBJ2-7, with D tentatively TRBD2 (6 bases). Germline V lookup: CDR1 MNHNS, CDR2 SASEGT. This CDR3 has 15 residues. Deletions cut 5 bases from V and 3 bases from J, with 17 bases between. The CDR3 region has the DNA TGTGCCAGCAGTCCCCCCTCGGGGGAGAGCTACGAGCAGTACTTC. This codes for CASSPPSGESYEQYF.

This clone appeared once. The chain couples TRBV5-1 to TRBJ2-3, with D possibly called TRBD1 or TRBD2 (5 bases each). This CDR3 contains 14 residues. Trimming took 4 bases from V and 6 from J, leaving 15 bases between them. The germline gives CDR1 SGHRS, CDR2 YFSETQ. The CDR3 loop reads CASSTGPPEDTQYF. The CDR3 nucleotides are TGCGCCAGCAGCACGGGACCCCCCGAGGATACGCAGTATTTT.

The chain has TRBV11-2 and TRBJ2-1; D gene ambiguous. The V gene's germline CDR1 is SGHAT and CDR2 FQNNGV. The germline V and J ends were trimmed by 2 bases and 2 bases, with 10 bases remaining between them. The CDR3 spans 15 residues. For the CDR3, the DNA is TGTGCCAGCAGCTTATCGGCGGTCACCTACAATGAGCAGTTCTTC. Translating gives CASSLSAVTYNEQFF.

V is TRBV28 and J is TRBJ2-7; 9 positions agree with TRBD1. Germline V gene sequence: CDR1 MDHEN, CDR2 SYDVKM. With V trimmed by 4 bases and J by 6 bases, 10 bases remained unmatched. This CDR3 has 15 residues. Here the CDR3 reads CASSSPGQGFREQYF. In DNA form, the CDR3 reads TGTGCCAGCAGTTCCCCGGGACAGGGTTTTCGCGAGCAGTACTTC.

This chain joins TRBV10-3 and TRBJ1-1, with no clear D. Germline CDR1 is ENHRY and CDR2 is SYGVKD. With 7 bases removed from V and 1 base from J, the gap between germline ends came to 4 bases. The CDR3 is 11 residues long. The CDR3 DNA is TGTGCCATCATCCAGAACACTGAAGCTTTCTTT. Amino acids: CAIIQNTEAFF.

The chain combines TRBV27 with TRBJ2-3; 7 positions match TRBD2. Trimming at V came to 6 bases and at J to 4 bases, leaving 10 bases not matched to a gene. The CDR3 contains 15 residues. Germline CDR1 reads MNHEY; CDR2 reads SMNVEV (reference sequence). The CDR3 region is CASSILALGPDTQYF. CDR3 DNA: TGTGCCAGCAGCATACTAGCGTTGGGCCCAGATACGCAGTATTTT.

A few counts support this clone. The rearrangement links TRBV29-1 to TRBJ1-1; no clear D gene. The length of the CDR3 is 11 residues. Germline loops: CDR1 SQVTM, CDR2 ANQGSEA. The V end was cut by 8 bases, the J end by 2 bases, with 9 bases between. CDR3 DNA: TGCAGCCCACAACGTAACACTGAAGCTTTCTTT. Amino acid sequence: CSPQRNTEAFF.

The chain combines TRBV9 with TRBJ1-3, with a possible D match to TRBD1 (6 bases). The V gene's germline CDR1 is SGDLS and CDR2 YYNGEE. CDR3 length: 14 amino acids. V was shortened by 0 bases and J by 5 bases, with 9 bases between the two germline ends. This CDR3 reads CASSVGTERNTIYF. In nucleotides, the CDR3 is TGTGCCAGCAGCGTAGGGACAGAGAGAAACACCATATATTTT.

The chain combines TRBV10-3 with TRBJ2-5; D is perhaps TRBD1 (5 bases). The CDR3 has 13 amino acids. The germline CDR1 and CDR2 sequences are ENHRY and SYGVKD. V was clipped by 4 bases and J by 3 bases, with 9 bases between them. CDR3: CAISGAREETQYF. The CDR3 DNA sequence: TGTGCCATCAGTGGGGCCAGGGAAGAGACCCAGTACTTC.

The chain carries TRBV9 and TRBJ2-7, with a tentative D call TRBD2 (5 bases). The V and J ends lost 0 bases and 0 bases respectively, with 13 bases between them. This CDR3 spans 16 amino acids. Germline lookup yields CDR1 SGDLS and CDR2 YYNGEE. CDR3 bases: TGTGCCAGCAGCGTAGAGGGTAGCGCCAGCTCCTACGAGCAGTACTTC. This translates into CASSVEGSASSYEQYF. Full variable domain (outside the CDR3, taken from reference TRBV9 and TRBJ2-7): DSGVTQTPKHLITATGQRVTLRCSPRSGDLSVYWYQQSLDQGLQFLIQYYNGEERAKGNILERFSAQQFPDLHSELNLSSLELGDSALYFCASSVEGSASSYEQYFGPGTRLTVT.

The chain joins TRBV28 to TRBJ2-3; 7 nucleotides match TRBD2. Per germline, CDR1 MDHEN and CDR2 SYDVKM. There are 15 residues in the CDR3. The V gene end was trimmed by 4 bases and the J gene end by 4 bases; junction bases not matched to a gene: 8. The CDR3 DNA follows: TGTGCCAGCAGTTCCCCCGGGGGGTTCGCAGATACGCAGTATTTT. Translation gives CASSSPGGFADTQYF.

The count of this clone is one. The gene calls are TRBV5-1 and TRBJ1-2, with D uncertain. CDR1 and CDR2 (germline): SGHRS, YFSETQ. CDR3 length equals 11 residues. V lost 1 base and J lost 8, with 6 bases in between. Here the CDR3 reads CASSLNEGYTF. CDR3 coding DNA: TGCGCCAGCAGCTTGAATGAGGGCTACACCTTC. The whole variable domain, filled in from reference TRBV5-1 and TRBJ1-2, reads KAGVTQTPRYLIKTRGQQVTLSCSPISGHRSVSWYQQTPGQGLQFLFEYFSETQRNKGNFPGRFSGRQFSNSRSEMNVSTLELGDSALYLCASSLNEGYTFGSGTRLTVV.

The CDR3 sequence is CAISEERGTNEKLFF. Written as DNA, the CDR3 is TGTGCCATCAGTGAGGAGCGTGGTACTAATGAAAAACTGTTTTTT. The chain couples TRBV10-3 to TRBJ1-4, with D unresolved. From germline, CDR1 is ENHRY and CDR2 SYGVKD. The CDR3 has 15 amino acids. The ends were cut back, 2 bases at V and 2 bases at J, with 9 bases in the middle.

This clone was detected once. The chain carries TRBV6-4 and TRBJ2-6; 12 bases line up with TRBD1. Germline loops: CDR1 MRHNA, CDR2 SNTAGT. The ends lost 4 bases at V and 2 bases at J; junction bases unmatched: 6. This CDR3 spans 18 amino acids. The CDR3 coding sequence is TGTGCCAGCAGTGCTGTGGGACAGGGGGCGCCTGGGGCCAACGTCCTGACTTTC. Its protein product is CASSAVGQGAPGANVLTF.